This T cell receptor beta chain originates from a study of CD8 T cells in ankylosing spondylitis. It was by quantitative 5'-RACE with molecular barcodes that TCR beta libraries were made. MiXCR, run by TCRdb on the 5' RACE reads, gives a single entry per CDR3 protein. The sample comprises under 550,000 distinct CDR3 sequences, 25% to 30% of which are singletons, and about 0.89% rests with the top ten. In this sample, this clonotype turned up a few times. Its antigen remains unknown. Trimming stripped 5 bases from V and 1 base from J, with 14 bases between. CDR1 and CDR2 from the germline V gene are SQVTM and ANQGSEA. The CDR3 extends over 14 amino acids. Study results and limitations: Reportedly, significant enrichment of disease-linked clones occurred in matched ankylosing spondylitis synovial fluid. A TCR beta motif of about eight highly homologous variants seemed to mark ankylosing spondylitis blood.

The rearrangement uses TRBV29-1 and TRBJ2-5, with D perhaps matching TRBD1 (5 bases). The clonotype was recovered from a male donor with ankylosing spondylitis. The sample was blood, either unsorted or a sorted T cell fraction (not recorded which). CDR3 amino acids: CSVRTKGVQETQYF. The CDR3 nucleotides are TGCAGCGTTCGTACAAAAGGGGTCCAAGAGACCCAGTACTTC.